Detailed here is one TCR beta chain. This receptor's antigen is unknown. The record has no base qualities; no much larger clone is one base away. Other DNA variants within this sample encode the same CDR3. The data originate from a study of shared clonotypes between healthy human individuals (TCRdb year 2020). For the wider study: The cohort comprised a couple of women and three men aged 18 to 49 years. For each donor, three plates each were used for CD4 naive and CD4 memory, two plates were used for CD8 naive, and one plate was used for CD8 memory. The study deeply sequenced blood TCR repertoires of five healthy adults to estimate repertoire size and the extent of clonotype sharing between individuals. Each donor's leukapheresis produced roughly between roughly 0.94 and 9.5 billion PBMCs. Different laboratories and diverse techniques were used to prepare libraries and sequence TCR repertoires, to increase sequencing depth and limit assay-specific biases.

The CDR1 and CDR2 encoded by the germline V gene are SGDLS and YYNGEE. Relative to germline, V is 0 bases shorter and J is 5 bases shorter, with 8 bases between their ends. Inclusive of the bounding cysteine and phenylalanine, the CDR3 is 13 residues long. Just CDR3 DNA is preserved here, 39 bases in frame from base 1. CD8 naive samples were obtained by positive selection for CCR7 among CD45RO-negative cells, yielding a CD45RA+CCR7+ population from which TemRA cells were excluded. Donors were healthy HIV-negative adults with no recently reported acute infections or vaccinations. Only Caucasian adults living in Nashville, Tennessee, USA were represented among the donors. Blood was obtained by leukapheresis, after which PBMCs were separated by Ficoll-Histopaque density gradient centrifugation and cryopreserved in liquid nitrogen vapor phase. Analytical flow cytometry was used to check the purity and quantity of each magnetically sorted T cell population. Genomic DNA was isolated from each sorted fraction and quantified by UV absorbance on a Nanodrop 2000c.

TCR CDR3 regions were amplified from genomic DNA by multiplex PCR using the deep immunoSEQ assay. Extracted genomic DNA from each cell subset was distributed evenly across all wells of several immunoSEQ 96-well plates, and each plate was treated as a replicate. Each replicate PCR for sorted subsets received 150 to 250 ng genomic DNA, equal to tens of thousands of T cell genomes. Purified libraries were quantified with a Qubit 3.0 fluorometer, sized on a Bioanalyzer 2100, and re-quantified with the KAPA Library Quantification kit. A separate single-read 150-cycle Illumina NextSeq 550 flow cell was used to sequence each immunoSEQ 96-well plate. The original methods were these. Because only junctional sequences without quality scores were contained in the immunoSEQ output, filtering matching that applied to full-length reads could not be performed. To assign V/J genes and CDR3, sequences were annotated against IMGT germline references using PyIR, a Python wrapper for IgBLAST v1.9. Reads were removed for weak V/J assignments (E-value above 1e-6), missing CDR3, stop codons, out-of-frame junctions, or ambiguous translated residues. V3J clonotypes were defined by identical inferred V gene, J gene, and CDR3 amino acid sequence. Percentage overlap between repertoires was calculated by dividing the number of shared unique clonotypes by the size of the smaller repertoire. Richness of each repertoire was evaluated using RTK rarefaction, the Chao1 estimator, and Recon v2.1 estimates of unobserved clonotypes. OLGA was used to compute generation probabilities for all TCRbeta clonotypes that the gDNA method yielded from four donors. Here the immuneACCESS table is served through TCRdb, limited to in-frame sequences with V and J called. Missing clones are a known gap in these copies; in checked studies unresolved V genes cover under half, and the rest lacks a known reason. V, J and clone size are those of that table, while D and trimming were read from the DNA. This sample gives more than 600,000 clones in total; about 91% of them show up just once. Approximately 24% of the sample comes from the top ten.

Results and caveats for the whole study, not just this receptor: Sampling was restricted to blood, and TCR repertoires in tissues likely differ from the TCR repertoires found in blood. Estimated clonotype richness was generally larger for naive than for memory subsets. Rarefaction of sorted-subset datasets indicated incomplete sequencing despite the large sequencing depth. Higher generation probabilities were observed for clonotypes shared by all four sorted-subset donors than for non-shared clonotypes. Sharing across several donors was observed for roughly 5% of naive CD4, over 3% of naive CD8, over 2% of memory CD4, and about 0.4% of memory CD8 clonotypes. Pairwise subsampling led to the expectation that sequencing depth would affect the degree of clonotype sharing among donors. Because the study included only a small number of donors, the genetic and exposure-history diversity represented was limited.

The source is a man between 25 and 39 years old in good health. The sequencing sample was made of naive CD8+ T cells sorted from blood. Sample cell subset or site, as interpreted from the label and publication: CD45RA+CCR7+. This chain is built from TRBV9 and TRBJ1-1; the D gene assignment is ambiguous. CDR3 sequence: CASSVGGRTEAFF. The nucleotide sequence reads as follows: TGTGCCAGCAGCGTAGGCGGCAGAACTGAAGCTTTCTTT. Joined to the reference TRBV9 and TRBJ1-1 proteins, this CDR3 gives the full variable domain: DSGVTQTPKHLITATGQRVTLRCSPRSGDLSVYWYQQSLDQGLQFLIQYYNGEERAKGNILERFSAQQFPDLHSELNLSSLELGDSALYFCASSVGGRTEAFFGQGTRLTVV.